These 15 T cell receptor beta chains originate from one sample sequenced in a study of breast tumors, draining lymph nodes, adjacent tissues. MiXCR, run by TCRdb on the multiplex PCR reads, gives a single entry per CDR3 protein. Altogether about 21,000 distinct CDR3 sequences are present, roughly 50% being singletons, with the ten largest covering 7.8%. The sequencing sample was made of breast tumor tissue. Every receptor here comes from a female donor with breast cancer. Some clones in this sample may be carry-over from other donors' samples.

There are many counts of this clonotype. The chain carries TRBV11-3 and TRBJ2-3; the match to TRBD2 covers 7 bases. CDR3 length equals 16 residues. Germline V gives CDR1 SGHNT, CDR2 YENEEA. J gave up 2 bases and V 2 bases, and 7 bases lay outside the gene matches. The CDR3 is CASSLSGVGYTDTQYF. The DNA of the CDR3 is TGTGCCAGCAGCTTAAGCGGGGTGGGTTACACAGATACGCAGTATTTT.

The table lists this clonotype with many counts. V and J are TRBV28 and TRBJ2-7; D call uncertain. Trimming took 2 bases from V and 0 from J, leaving 5 bases between them. Germline V gene lookup returns CDR1 MDHEN and CDR2 SYDVKM. This CDR3 contains 13 residues. CDR3: CASSLETSYEQYF. The CDR3 nucleotides read TGTGCCAGCAGTTTAGAGACCTCCTACGAGCAGTACTTC.

The rearrangement joins TRBV2 to TRBJ2-1; 9 nucleotides match TRBD1. Germline V gene data show CDR1 as SNHLY and CDR2 as FYNNEI. The CDR3 covers 13 residues. The junction had 1 base not matched to a gene; V was cut back by 6 bases and J by 4 bases. CDR3 loop: CASRDRGYNEQFF. CDR3 DNA: TGTGCCAGCAGGGACAGGGGTTACAATGAGCAGTTCTTC.

This clonotype was seen a single time. The J gene is TRBJ2-3, the V gene TRBV7-2; either TRBD1 or TRBD2 may fit D (5 bases each). V lost 4 bases and J lost 1, with 12 bases in between. The length of the CDR3 is 15 residues. Germline V gene data show CDR1 as SGHTA and CDR2 as FQGNSA. CDR3 in DNA: TGTGCCAGCAGCTGGAACGGGGCGGGCACAGATACGCAGTATTTT. It specifies CASSWNGAGTDTQYF.

As concerns this clonotype: No conserved phenylalanine or tryptophan ends this CDR3, so it is likely a read error. The V gene is TRBV5-1, the J gene TRBJ1-2; perhaps TRBD1 as D (5 bases). Germline CDR1 SGHRS, CDR2 YFSETQ. CDR3 size: 14 residues. CDR3 nucleotides: TGCGCCAGCGGCTTATCCGGGGCCCCCTCTCCCTACACCTCC. This translates into CASGLSGAPSPYTS.

This clonotype was seen many times. V gene TRBV6-2 or TRBV6-3 combines with J gene TRBJ2-7; D is uncertain. The CDR3 has 11 residues. Trimming removed 6 bases at V and 3 bases at J, with 6 bases between. Germline V gene lookup returns CDR1 MNHEY and CDR2 SVGEGT. Here the CDR3 reads CASSKSYEQYF. In DNA, the CDR3 is TGTGCCAGCAGCAAGAGCTACGAGCAGTACTTC.

This clonotype was seen ten or more times. The CDR3 region is CASSFGLFGSGELFF. CDR3 nucleotides: TGTGCCAGCAGCTTCGGACTATTCGGTTCCGGGGAGCTGTTTTTT. The chain has TRBV11-2 and TRBJ2-2; TRBD2 is a possible D gene (6 bases). CDR1 SGHAT and CDR2 FQNNGV come from the germline V gene. The CDR3 is 15 residues long. The ends were cut back, 3 bases at V and 6 bases at J, with 14 bases in the middle.

V is TRBV7-2 and J is TRBJ2-3; D call uncertain. Germline CDR1 SGHTA, CDR2 FQGNSA. V lost 4 bases to trimming and J lost 4 bases, with 15 bases between them. CDR3 length: 15 amino acids. The CDR3: CASSSGPAIPDTQYF. As DNA, the CDR3 is TGTGCCAGCAGCTCTGGTCCAGCCATACCAGATACGCAGTATTTT.

This clonotype came up many times. This likely comes from a read error, as the CDR3 has no conserved phenylalanine or tryptophan at its end. This sequence joins TRBV5-5 and TRBJ2-1; tentatively, D is TRBD1 (5 bases). The V gene's germline CDR1 is SGHKS and CDR2 YYEKEE (reference sequence). The length of the CDR3 is 12 residues. Deletions cut 4 bases from V and 5 bases from J, with 7 bases between. In DNA, the CDR3 is TGTGCCAGCAGCCCCAGGGACAATGAGCAGTTCCTC. Its protein product is CASSPRDNEQFL.

This chain uses TRBV2 with TRBJ2-1; D possibly corresponds to TRBD2 (6 bases). V lost 0 bases and J lost 4, with 13 bases in between. The CDR3 runs to 16 residues. The germline V gene has CDR1 SNHLY and CDR2 FYNNEI. CDR3: CASSEAAGSPYNEQFF. In DNA form, the CDR3 reads TGTGCCAGCAGTGAAGCAGCCGGGAGCCCTTACAATGAGCAGTTCTTC.

The J gene is TRBJ1-4, the V gene TRBV7-2; 7 bases align to TRBD1. Germline values: CDR1 SGHTA, CDR2 FQGNSA. V dropped 5 bases and J dropped 8; count of bases not matched to a gene: 14. CDR3 size: 16 residues. In nucleotides, the CDR3 is TGTGCCAGCAGCCCACAAAGGGGGCAGGGTGGAGAAAAACTGTTTTTT. Translated: CASSPQRGQGGEKLFF.

In its sample, this clonotype was seen many times. CDR3 nucleotides: TGTGCCAGCAGTGTGTCGGGAGGACTAGAGACCCAGTACTTC. Protein product: CASSVSGGLETQYF. The rearrangement links TRBV27 to TRBJ2-5; 7 bases are a match to TRBD2. The CDR3 consists of 14 residues. Germline CDR1 and CDR2: MNHEY and SMNVEV (reference sequence). V dropped 5 bases and J dropped 4; count of bases not matched to a gene: 7.

This chain links TRBV11-1 with TRBJ2-7, with D unclear. The CDR3 spans 15 residues. Trimming pared 2 bases from V and 3 bases from J, leaving 14 bases between. Germline V lookup: CDR1 SGHAT, CDR2 FQDESV (reference sequence). The DNA for the CDR3 is TGTGCCAGCAGCTTAACGACCGCTACCCGCTACGAGCAGTACTTC. It codes for CASSLTTATRYEQYF.

This clonotype was found many times. The gene calls are TRBV28 and TRBJ2-7; TRBD2 is a possible D gene (6 bases). V lost 3 bases and J lost 0, with 12 bases in between. Germline CDR1 reads MDHEN; CDR2 reads SYDVKM. The CDR3 extends over 15 amino acids. CDR3 residues: CASSFWGESSYEQYF. In DNA, the CDR3 is TGTGCCAGCAGTTTTTGGGGGGAGAGCTCCTACGAGCAGTACTTC.

By frequency in the sample, this clonotype is medium-sized. The V and J genes are TRBV6-4 and TRBJ2-3; TRBD2 aligns across 11 bases. The CDR3 is 15 residues long. Germline trimming cut 5 bases from V and 0 bases from J; bases unmatched to any gene: 1. Germline-derived CDR1 and CDR2 are MRHNA and SNTAGT. DNA for the CDR3: TGTGCCAGCAGTAGGACTAGCGGGAGCACAGATACGCAGTATTTT. Its protein is CASSRTSGSTDTQYF.